The 11 T cell receptor beta chains below were found in one sample sequenced in a study of blood T cell repertoires in COVID-19. Assay used: immunoSEQ multiplex PCR; TCRdb lists only in-frame clones, some missing. The profile shows 150,000 to 200,000 clones, around 83% of them singletons. Specimen: peripheral blood. All receptors come from a man younger than 35 with acute or convalescent COVID-19.

The chain carries TRBV7-2 and TRBJ2-1; 9 bases fit TRBD1. CDR1 and CDR2 (germline): SGHTA, FQGNSA. This CDR3 has 16 amino acids. V lost 1 base, J lost 5 bases, and 6 bases stayed unmatched. CDR3 nucleotide sequence: TGTGCCAGCAGCTTAGACGGGACAGGGTTCAACAATGAGCAGTTCTTC. Translating it yields CASSLDGTGFNNEQFF.

The chain joins TRBV7-9 to TRBJ2-7, with D tentatively TRBD1 (8 bases). The CDR3 covers 14 residues. The V end was cut by 5 bases, the J end by 2 bases, with 13 bases between. Germline CDR1 and CDR2: SEHNR and FQNEAQ (reference sequence). The DNA of the CDR3 is TGTGCCAGCAGCGTAACAGGGGGGGCCTACGAGCAGTACTTC. Translated: CASSVTGGAYEQYF.

The chain employs TRBV19 and TRBJ2-5; the match to TRBD2 covers 7 bases. The CDR3 runs to 15 residues. V was pared by 3 bases and J by 2 bases, with 6 bases of the junction left unmatched. Per germline, CDR1 LNHDA and CDR2 SQIVND (reference sequence). The CDR3 DNA sequence: TGTGCCAGTAGTATCCCATCGGGGGGTCAAGAGACCCAGTACTTC. Translation: CASSIPSGGQETQYF.

The chain carries TRBV4-1 and TRBJ1-6; TRBD1 might be the D (6 bases). CDR3 length equals 18 residues. Deletions cut 0 bases from V and 0 bases from J, with 12 bases between. Germline CDR1 and CDR2: MGHRA and YSYEKL. CDR3 loop: CASSQESQGISYNSPLHF. The CDR3 DNA sequence: TGCGCCAGCAGCCAAGAATCCCAGGGGATCTCCTATAATTCACCCCTCCACTTT.

The chain recombines TRBV29-1 with TRBJ1-2; 10 nucleotides line up with TRBD1. CDR1 is SQVTM, CDR2 ANQGSEA, per germline. The CDR3 extends over 12 amino acids. J lost 6 bases, V lost 5 bases, and 3 bases had no gene match. The CDR3: CSVSGTGDGYTF. CDR3 coding DNA: TGCAGCGTTTCCGGGACAGGGGATGGCTACACCTTC.

The rearrangement joins TRBV30 to TRBJ1-5; D is unresolved. Germline assignment: CDR1 GTSNPN and CDR2 SVGIG (reference sequence). Deletions cut 1 base from V and 0 bases from J, with 7 bases between. The CDR3 loop spans 14 amino acids. CDR3 in DNA: TGTGCCTGGAGTGGAGGTTATAGCAATCAGCCCCAGCATTTT. Protein product: CAWSGGYSNQPQHF.

This chain uses TRBV30 with TRBJ2-4, with a weak D call TRBD1 (5 bases). Germline V gives CDR1 GTSNPN, CDR2 SVGIG (reference sequence). The ends were cut back, 0 bases at V and 4 bases at J, with 13 bases in the middle. CDR3 length: 15 residues. CDR3 sequence reads: CAWSVRQGTKNIQYF. The CDR3 nucleotides are TGTGCCTGGAGTGTAAGGCAGGGTACAAAAAACATTCAGTACTTC.

V usage is TRBV2 and J usage is TRBJ1-2; TRBD1 matches 7 bases. The CDR3 spans 13 residues. Looked up from germline, CDR1 is SNHLY and CDR2 is FYNNEI. The ends lost 4 bases at V and 5 bases at J; junction bases unmatched: 4. CDR3 nucleotides: TGTGCCAGCAGTGTAGACAGGGATTATGGCTACACCTTC. It encodes CASSVDRDYGYTF.

The J gene is TRBJ1-2, the V gene TRBV7-3; D ambiguous. The V end lost 3 bases, the J end lost 6 bases, and 11 bases lay between the germline ends. Germline V gene sequence: CDR1 SGHTA, CDR2 FQGTGA. The CDR3 runs 13 residues. CDR3 DNA sequence: TGTGCCAGCAGCTTGTCCCCCTCGGATGGCTACACCTTC. Translating it yields CASSLSPSDGYTF.

The chain is built from TRBV19 and TRBJ1-2, with 7 bases fitting TRBD1. There are 14 residues in the CDR3. The V and J ends lost 5 bases and 7 bases, in that order; junction bases with no gene match: 10. The germline V gene has CDR1 LNHDA and CDR2 SQIVND (reference sequence). CDR3 protein: CASSSPKGAAGYTF. CDR3 sequence (DNA): TGTGCCAGTAGTTCCCCGAAGGGGGCGGCTGGCTACACCTTC.

Turning to this clone: At the DNA level, this CDR3 is encoded by other sequences in the same sample as well. This chain links TRBV6-5 with TRBJ1-6, with 9 positions matching TRBD1. CDR1 MNHEY and CDR2 SVGAGI come from the germline V gene. V shed 5 bases and J 7 bases; nucleotides not matched to a gene: 3. There are 14 residues in the CDR3. CDR3 sequence: CASSTGTGNSPLHF. The CDR3 bases are TGTGCCAGCAGTACCGGGACAGGGAATTCACCCCTCCACTTT.